One and the same sample provided the 17 T cell receptor beta chains below, sequenced in a study of blood T cells in healthy people across ages. Using a J-beta primer mix together with a sample-barcoded 5' primer, a second PCR was run for roughly 7 to 11 cycles. TCRdb re-derived calls from the 5' RACE reads in MiXCR, one entry per CDR3 protein. The data hold 600,000 or so distinct CDR3 sequences, with about 30% observed a single time. Material: blood. Source of these receptors: an elderly woman in good health.

In the case of this clonotype: Germline is not matched at one junction end, which may reflect a read error. V gene TRBV7-2 combines with J gene TRBJ1-1; D gene uncertain. Germline V gene data show CDR1 as SGHTA and CDR2 as FQGNSA. The CDR3 has 13 residues. CDR3 bases: TGTGCCAGCAGCTTAAGATTGAACACTGGAGCTTTCTTT. This encodes CASSLRLNTGAFF.

V and J are TRBV6-2 or TRBV6-3 and TRBJ1-1; D gene ambiguous. This CDR3 is built from 13 residues. V lost 3 bases to trimming and J lost 5 bases, with 10 bases between them. The germline gives CDR1 MNHEY, CDR2 SVGEGT. The CDR3: CASSYSTLTEAFF. The DNA of the CDR3 is TGTGCCAGCAGTTATTCAACGTTGACTGAAGCTTTCTTT.

This clonotype was counted a few times. This chain joins TRBV4-2 and TRBJ1-2; 8 bases align to TRBD1. The length of the CDR3 is 16 residues. Trimming at V came to 1 base and at J to 2 bases, leaving 6 bases not matched to a gene. Germline-derived CDR1 and CDR2 are LGHNA and YNFKEQ. The CDR3 DNA follows: TGTGCCAGCAGCCAAGTAGGACAGGGAGAGAACTATGGCTACACCTTC. The encoded protein is CASSQVGQGENYGYTF.

The chain uses TRBV7-9 and TRBJ2-5; TRBD1 matches 8 bases. There are 16 residues in the CDR3. V lost 5 bases, J lost 0 bases, and 8 bases stayed unmatched. From germline, CDR1 is SEHNR and CDR2 FQNEAQ (reference sequence). The CDR3 bases are TGTGCCAGCAGCCAAAGCCCGGACAGGGACCAAGAGACCCAGTACTTC. Protein sequence: CASSQSPDRDQETQYF.

The rearrangement links TRBV3-1 to TRBJ2-3, with 7 bases matching TRBD2. The CDR3 is made up of 16 amino acids. V gave up 2 bases and J gave up 2 bases; unmatched junction bases: 7. CDR1 is LGHDT and CDR2 is YNNKEL in the germline V gene (reference sequence). CDR3 region: CASSQWHGGSTDTQYF. CDR3 coding DNA: TGTGCCAGCAGCCAATGGCACGGGGGGTCCACAGATACGCAGTATTTT.

The rearrangement links TRBV7-9 to TRBJ2-3; no clear D gene. Germline CDR1 SEHNR, CDR2 FQNEAQ (reference sequence). V gave up 1 base and J gave up 2 bases, with 10 bases separating them. This CDR3 is built from 15 residues. This CDR3 reads CASSLGISDTDTQYF. The CDR3, as DNA: TGTGCCAGCAGCTTAGGGATCTCGGACACAGATACGCAGTATTTT.

The V and J genes are TRBV27 and TRBJ2-1, with D hard to call. The ends were cut back, 2 bases at V and 3 bases at J, with 11 bases in the middle. The length of the CDR3 is 15 residues. Per germline, CDR1 MNHEY and CDR2 SMNVEV (reference sequence). CDR3 DNA sequence: TGTGCCAGCAGTTTAGTTCGCGTATTCTACAATGAGCAGTTCTTC. This gives the protein CASSLVRVFYNEQFF.

This clonotype was counted ten times or more. The chain joins TRBV6-5 to TRBJ2-6, with D hard to call. V was shortened by 4 bases and J by 0 bases, with 13 bases between the two germline ends. Germline V gives CDR1 MNHEY, CDR2 SVGAGI. The CDR3 consists of 17 residues. CDR3 in amino acids: CASSSLPDLSGANVLTF. The DNA of the CDR3 is TGTGCCAGCAGTTCCCTGCCCGACCTCTCTGGGGCCAACGTCCTGACTTTC.

The table lists this clonotype with many counts. The chain employs TRBV13 and TRBJ1-2; TRBD1 might be the D (6 bases). The ends were cut back, 3 bases at V and 3 bases at J, with 11 bases in the middle. Germline CDR1 and CDR2: PRHDT and FYEKMQ (reference sequence). The CDR3 is 14 amino acids. The CDR3 sequence: CASSLGGPDYGYTF. The CDR3 region has the DNA TGTGCCAGCAGCTTGGGGGGGCCCGACTATGGCTACACCTTC. Full variable domain (remainder filled in from reference TRBV13 and TRBJ1-2): AAGVIQSPRHLIKEKRETATLKCYPIPRHDTVYWYQQGPGQDPQFLISFYEKMQSDKGSIPDRFSAQQFSDYHSELNMSSLELGDSALYFCASSLGGPDYGYTFGSGTRLTVV.

This clonotype was seen ten or more times. The chain uses TRBV7-2 and TRBJ1-2, with 7 bases aligning to TRBD1. Germline CDR1 SGHTA, CDR2 FQGNSA. V lost 5 bases and J lost 8; bases outside the gene matches: 8. The CDR3 is 13 amino acids. CDR3 amino acids: CASSPRQGRGYTF. Here the CDR3 DNA reads TGTGCCAGCAGCCCAAGACAGGGTAGAGGCTACACCTTC. Full variable domain (remainder filled in from reference TRBV7-2 and TRBJ1-2): GAGVSQSPSNKVTEKGKDVELRCDPISGHTALYWYRQSLGQGLEFLIYFQGNSAPDKSGLPSDRFSAERTGGSVSTLTIQRTQQEDSAVYLCASSPRQGRGYTFGSGTRLTVV.

Ten or more counts support this clonotype. The CDR3 region has the DNA TGCGCCAGCAGCCAAGAATCGGGGGGCTCCTACGAGCAGTACTTC. Its translation: CASSQESGGSYEQYF. V is TRBV4-3 and J is TRBJ2-7; TRBD2 matches 7 bases. The CDR3 totals 15 residues. CDR1 is LGHNA, CDR2 YSLEER, per germline. V was pared by 0 bases and J by 0 bases, with 2 bases of the junction left unmatched.

This chain links TRBV7-2 with TRBJ1-2, with a weak D call TRBD1 (5 bases). Trimming cost V 3 bases and J 7 bases, with 15 bases left between them. Germline CDR1 reads SGHTA; CDR2 reads FQGNSA. This CDR3 has 14 residues. The chain's CDR3 is CASSLKGASGGYTF. CDR3 coding DNA: TGTGCCAGCAGCTTGAAAGGGGCCTCCGGTGGCTACACCTTC. Drawing the rest from reference TRBV7-2 and TRBJ1-2, the complete variable domain is GAGVSQSPSNKVTEKGKDVELRCDPISGHTALYWYRQSLGQGLEFLIYFQGNSAPDKSGLPSDRFSAERTGGSVSTLTIQRTQQEDSAVYLCASSLKGASGGYTFGSGTRLTVV.

This clonotype was seen a handful of times. A much larger clone lies a single base off, so this may be a read error. The chain employs TRBV2 and TRBJ2-5; TRBD2 matches at 8 bases. TRBJ2-7 explains the end of the DNA better; the J call may be wrong. Germline CDR1 is SNHLY and CDR2 is FYNNEI. The CDR3 spans 13 residues. CDR3 region: CAGMASGLFEQYF. CDR3 DNA sequence: TGTGCCGGGATGGCTAGCGGGCTATTCGAGCAGTACTTC.

This clonotype was found a few times. A much bigger clone sits one base away, suggesting this may be a read error. The rearrangement links TRBV29-1 to TRBJ2-1; D is ambiguous. V was clipped by 1 base and J by 10 bases, with 14 bases between them. The CDR3 consists of 13 residues. Germline V gene lookup returns CDR1 SQVTM and CDR2 ANQGSEA. CDR3 bases: TGCAGCGTTGAAGGCGAACCTGCCTACGAGCAGTTCTTC. Translating gives CSVEGEPAYEQFF.

A remark on this clonotype: This sequence may be a read error, since a much larger clone differs from it by one base. This chain joins TRBV6-1 and TRBJ2-7; D remains unclear. The J call is uncertain, as TRBJ2-5 better fits the DNA end. This CDR3 is 15 amino acids long. The V gene's germline CDR1 is MNHNS and CDR2 SASEGT. This CDR3 reads CASSERILRGETQYF. The CDR3 DNA sequence: TGTGCCAGCAGTGAACGTATCCTCAGAGGAGAGACCCAGTACTTC.

Worth noting for this clonotype: A read error may explain this, as a much larger clone is one base away. The V and J genes are TRBV4-1 and TRBJ1-1, with a weak D call TRBD1 (6 bases). CDR3 size: 14 residues. The V gene lost 6 bases and the J gene lost 0 bases, with 11 bases spanning the gap. CDR1 and CDR2 from the germline V gene are MGHRA and YSYEKL. This chain's CDR3 is CASRFDRMNTEAFF. For the CDR3, the DNA is TGCGCCAGCAGGTTCGACAGGATGAACACTGAAGCTTTCTTT.

This clonotype occurred many times. Here the CDR3 DNA reads TGCGCCAGCAGCTTGCAAGGAAGGGATGAAAAACTGTTTTTT. This encodes CASSLQGRDEKLFF. J is TRBJ1-4 and V is TRBV5-1; D is uncertain. The germline V gene encodes CDR1 SGHRS and CDR2 YFSETQ. Trimming stripped 1 base from V and 6 bases from J, with 10 bases between. This CDR3 is 14 amino acids long.